These T cell receptor beta chains were read from a single sample in a study of CD4 T cells in relation to SARS-CoV-2 and coronaviruses. The assay was immunoSEQ multiplex PCR, and TCRdb's table has in-frame clones only and misses some. The table lists around 20,000 clones, roughly 81% of them singletons, with about a fifth in the top ten. No antigens are known for them. The sample taken for sequencing was CD4+ T cells from PBMCs, cultured in vitro. Receptors originate from a human donor in good health. CDR3s include the opening cysteine and the closing phenylalanine or tryptophan. A D gene is named only where the DNA matches it firmly. Expanded clones get a size class; other rows say once, few or many, or leave the size out.

clone_size j_call v_call d_call cdr3_aa cdr3_nt
. TRBJ1-2 TRBV14 . CASSQFGQGNGYTF TGTGCCAGCAGCCAATTCGGTCAGGGCAATGGCTACACCTTC
. TRBJ1-1 TRBV6-5 . CASSDTYLGTEAFF TGTGCCAGCAGCGATACCTACCTTGGCACTGAAGCTTTCTTT
few TRBJ2-7 TRBV29-1 TRBD2 CSVDTSGSYEQYF TGCAGCGTTGATACTAGCGGGAGTTACGAGCAGTACTTC
. TRBJ1-2 TRBV18 TRBD1 CASSLQGGQGWYGYTF TGTGCCAGCTCACTACAGGGTGGACAGGGTTGGTATGGCTACACCTTC
. TRBJ1-5 TRBV18 . CASSPPRETGNQPQHF TGTGCCAGCTCACCACCACGGGAGACGGGCAATCAGCCCCAGCATTTT
once TRBJ1-1 TRBV5-1 TRBD1 CASSLGMGQAYTEAFF TGCGCCAGCAGCTTGGGAATGGGACAGGCTTACACTGAAGCTTTCTTT
. TRBJ1-1 TRBV7-2 TRBD1 CASRGQRHTEAFF TGTGCCAGTAGGGGACAGAGACACACTGAAGCTTTCTTT
. TRBJ2-7 TRBV10-3 . CAISELERRPYEQYF TGTGCCATCAGTGAGTTGGAGCGGAGACCCTACGAGCAGTACTTC
. TRBJ2-5 TRBV9 TRBD2 CASSVGGLKETQYF TGTGCCAGCAGCGTAGGGGGACTAAAAGAGACCCAGTACTTC
few TRBJ2-2 TRBV6-2/TRBV6-3 TRBD1 CASSTGTGGADTGELFF TGTGCCAGCAGTACCGGGACAGGGGGCGCAGACACCGGGGAGCTGTTTTTT
. TRBJ2-3 TRBV7-2 TRBD2 CASSLEASGGGTDTQYF TGTGCCAGCAGCTTAGAGGCTAGCGGGGGGGGCACAGATACGCAGTATTTT
. TRBJ2-2 TRBV19 . CASSARAAGAGELFF TGTGCCAGTAGCGCAAGGGCCGCCGGGGCCGGGGAGCTGTTTTTT
. TRBJ1-1 TRBV18 . CASSPSAVVNTEAFF TGTGCCAGCTCACCAAGTGCTGTGGTGAACACTGAAGCTTTCTTT
. TRBJ2-2 TRBV3-1/TRBV3-2 . CASSPAKRGPGELFF TGTGCCAGCAGCCCTGCTAAGCGTGGTCCCGGGGAGCTGTTTTTT
. TRBJ1-2 TRBV4-2 TRBD1 CASSQERQGARGYTF TGTGCCAGCAGCCAAGAGAGACAGGGGGCGAGGGGCTACACCTTC
few TRBJ1-2 TRBV4-3 . CASSQDSALDNYGYTF TGCGCCAGCAGCCAAGATTCCGCCTTAGATAACTATGGCTACACCTTC
once TRBJ2-5 TRBV5-8 TRBD1 CASNPSRTTGWETQYF TGTGCCAGCAACCCATCTCGCACGACAGGGTGGGAGACCCAGTACTTC
few TRBJ1-5 TRBV7-2 . CASSLGQGQPQHF TGTGCCAGCAGCTTAGGTCAAGGCCAGCCCCAGCATTTT
. TRBJ2-3 TRBV12-5 . CASGLVPRGGIGGRSTDTQYF TGTGCTAGTGGTTTGGTCCCAAGGGGGGGTATCGGGGGGCGAAGCACAGATACGCAGTATTTT
. TRBJ2-2 TRBV19 . CASSVTLNTGELFF TGTGCCAGTAGTGTGACTTTGAACACCGGGGAGCTGTTTTTT
. TRBJ2-6 TRBV5-6 . CASSPLGPSGANVLTF TGTGCCAGCAGCCCTCTGGGCCCCTCTGGGGCCAACGTCCTGACTTTC
. TRBJ1-1 TRBV5-1 . CASSLQGHTEAFF TGCGCCAGCAGCTTGCAGGGACACACTGAAGCTTTCTTT
few TRBJ1-1 TRBV4-1 TRBD1 CASSPRLGTGRVVTEAFF TGCGCCAGCAGCCCCCGCCTCGGGACAGGGAGGGTAGTCACTGAAGCTTTCTTT
. TRBJ2-7 TRBV6-6 TRBD2 CASSYWGGTFQYEQYF TGTGCCAGCAGTTACTGGGGGGGGACGTTTCAGTACGAGCAGTACTTC
. TRBJ2-2 TRBV4-3 TRBD2 CASSQDHGSGGRTGELFF TGCGCCAGCAGCCAAGATCATGGTAGCGGGGGCCGCACCGGGGAGCTGTTTTTT
once TRBJ1-3 TRBV10-3 . CAISAVTRSGNTIYF TGTGCCATCAGTGCAGTCACCCGCTCTGGAAACACCATATATTTT
. TRBJ1-3 TRBV10-3 . CAISGADLNTIYF TGTGCCATCAGTGGGGCCGACTTAAACACCATATATTTT
once TRBJ2-7 TRBV7-2 TRBD1 CASSLRLGDSYEQYF TGTGCCAGCAGCTTAAGACTGGGGGACAGCTACGAGCAGTACTTC
. TRBJ1-4 TRBV11-2 . CASSPGSANEKLFF TGTGCCAGCAGCCCAGGGTCTGCTAATGAAAAACTGTTTTTT
. TRBJ2-1 TRBV7-9 TRBD2 CASSLVAGEDEQFF TGTGCCAGCAGCTTAGTCGCGGGAGAGGATGAGCAGTTCTTC
. TRBJ2-5 TRBV10-3 . CAISESTRAAQETQYF TGTGCCATCAGTGAGTCGACTCGGGCAGCTCAAGAGACCCAGTACTTC
. TRBJ2-7 TRBV18 . CASSLYSYDSYEQYF TGTGCCAGCTCACTCTATTCCTATGACTCCTACGAGCAGTACTTC
. TRBJ2-7 TRBV5-5 . CASSLGTPYEQYF TGTGCCAGCAGCTTGGGGACCCCCTACGAGCAGTACTTC
. TRBJ2-7 TRBV7-3 . CASSLPHRGLAVDYEQYF TGTGCCAGCAGCTTGCCTCACCGGGGGCTAGCGGTCGATTACGAGCAGTACTTC
few TRBJ1-5 TRBV20-1 . CSASSGDNQPQHF TGCAGTGCTAGTTCGGGGGACAATCAGCCCCAGCATTTT
. TRBJ2-2 TRBV2 TRBD1 CASSDLQGGTGELFF TGTGCCAGCAGTGATCTACAGGGGGGTACCGGGGAGCTGTTTTTT
. TRBJ2-1 TRBV7-2 TRBD1 CASSPRQGGYNEQFF TGTGCCAGCAGCCCTCGACAGGGGGGCTACAATGAGCAGTTCTTC
. TRBJ1-6 TRBV4-3 . CASSLDLSPLHF TGCGCCAGCAGCTTGGACCTGTCACCCCTCCACTTT
. TRBJ2-2 TRBV27 . CASRKRPTGELFF TGTGCCAGCAGAAAGCGGCCCACCGGGGAGCTGTTTTTT
. TRBJ2-2 TRBV5-1 TRBD2 CASNGGVNTGELFF TGCGCCAGCAACGGGGGGGTAAACACCGGGGAGCTGTTTTTT
once TRBJ1-1 TRBV5-1 TRBD1 CASSKKQGANTEAFF TGCGCCAGCAGCAAAAAACAGGGGGCGAACACTGAAGCTTTCTTT
. TRBJ1-1 TRBV12-3/TRBV12-4 . CASSLRGWTEAFF TGTGCCAGCAGTTTAAGGGGGTGGACTGAAGCTTTCTTT
. TRBJ2-1 TRBV3-1/TRBV3-2 TRBD2 CASRKRGGWAEQFF TGTGCCAGCAGGAAGCGGGGGGGCTGGGCTGAGCAGTTCTTC
. TRBJ1-3 TRBV5-1 . CASSPGRASGNTIYF TGCGCCAGCAGCCCTGGACGGGCCTCTGGAAACACCATATATTTT
few TRBJ1-3 TRBV30 . CAWGTSGNTIYF TGTGCCTGGGGGACCTCTGGAAACACCATATATTTT
. TRBJ1-2 TRBV4-3 . CASSQDLGRGGYGYTF TGCGCCAGCAGCCAAGATCTCGGGCGGGGCGGCTATGGCTACACCTTC
. TRBJ1-6 TRBV6-5 . CASSRWTDSPLHF TGTGCCAGCAGTAGATGGACAGATTCACCCCTCCACTTT
. TRBJ2-5 TRBV25-1 TRBD1 CASSEPGTGGTQYF TGTGCCAGCAGTGAACCTGGGACAGGGGGGACCCAGTACTTC
. TRBJ2-5 TRBV19 TRBD1 CASSIGQVVGQETQYF TGTGCCAGTAGTATCGGACAGGTCGTAGGCCAAGAGACCCAGTACTTC